The 25 T cell receptor beta chains presented below share a single source sample, sequenced in a study of glioma-infiltrating T cells after dendritic cell vaccination. Sequenced by immunoSEQ multiplex PCR; TCRdb stores in-frame clones only, minus some. Among around 73,000 clones listed, around 79% were seen once. Specimen: blood, collected before dendritic cell vaccination. The receptors originated from a human donor with glioblastoma.

The genes are TRBV7-9 and TRBJ1-5; TRBD1 matches at 8 bases. This CDR3 has 14 amino acids. With V trimmed by 5 bases and J by 4 bases, 4 bases remained unmatched. Germline-derived CDR1 and CDR2 are SEHNR and FQNEAQ (reference sequence). As DNA, the CDR3 is TGTGCCAGCAGCCGGGGACAGGCGAATCAGCCCCAGCATTTT. The encoded protein is CASSRGQANQPQHF.

The chain uses TRBV15 and TRBJ2-7; 12 nucleotides agree with TRBD2. Germline V gives CDR1 LNHNV, CDR2 YYDKDF (reference sequence). The CDR3 is made up of 18 amino acids. J was trimmed by 3 bases and V by 1 base; bases with no gene match: 10. CDR3 sequence (DNA): TGTGCCACCAGCAGAGGACTAGCGGGAGTCTCTCCAGGCTACGAGCAGTACGTC. Translating it yields CATSRGLAGVSPGYEQYV.

This clone was detected once. In DNA, the CDR3 is TGTGCCAGCAGTGCCACCCTGGACAGGGGGTTTAGGTCCTATAATTCACCCCTCCACTTT. Its translation is CASSATLDRGFRSYNSPLHF. The chain is built from TRBV6-1 and TRBJ1-6; 10 nucleotides align to TRBD1. This CDR3 is built from 20 residues. CDR1 and CDR2 from the germline V gene are MNHNS and SASEGT. Trimming cost V 4 bases and J 1 base; bases outside gene matches: 13.

V and J are TRBV4-2 and TRBJ1-6; TRBD1 aligns across 9 bases. J lost 8 bases, V lost 0 bases, and 5 bases had no gene match. The length of the CDR3 is 16 residues. Germline V gives CDR1 LGHNA, CDR2 YNFKEQ. As DNA, the CDR3 is TGTGCCAGCAGCCAAGACCCGGGACAGGGTTATTCACCCCTCCACTTT. It is translated as CASSQDPGQGYSPLHF.

The V call is TRBV7-6, the J call TRBJ2-3; unclear D gene. The CDR3 covers 14 residues. Germline-derived CDR1 and CDR2 are SGHVS and FNYEAQ. Trimming took 5 bases from V and 2 from J, leaving 11 bases between them. The CDR3 reads CASSRTGNTDTQYF. The CDR3 DNA reads as TGTGCCAGCAGCCGCACCGGTAACACAGATACGCAGTATTTT.

In its sample, this clone was seen once. The chain is built from TRBV5-1 and TRBJ1-1, with TRBD1 identical over 7 bases. V trimming: 4 bases; J trimming: 4 bases; junction bases outside the gene matches: 7. Per germline, CDR1 SGHRS and CDR2 YFSETQ. The CDR3 totals 14 residues. This CDR3 reads CASSPQDRFTEAFF. The CDR3 DNA follows: TGCGCCAGCAGCCCGCAGGACAGGTTCACTGAAGCTTTCTTT.

This chain joins TRBV19 and TRBJ1-2; D remains ambiguous. CDR3 length: 18 residues. V was pared by 6 bases and J by 0 bases, with 23 bases between. Germline V CDR1 and CDR2: LNHDA, SQIVND (reference sequence). CDR3 coding DNA: TGTGCCAGTAGGATGAATCATCCCCTATCTAAAGCTAACTATGGCTACACCTTC. It translates to CASRMNHPLSKANYGYTF.

This chain joins TRBV7-9 and TRBJ2-7; 8 nucleotides agree with TRBD1. The CDR3 sequence is 14 residues long. V lost 5 bases to trimming and J lost 5 bases; unmatched junction nucleotides: 8. Germline V CDR1 and CDR2: SEHNR, FQNEAQ (reference sequence). For the CDR3, the DNA is TGTGCCAGCAGCCGAGTTGGACAGGGCCACGAGCAGTACGTC. Its protein product is CASSRVGQGHEQYV.

The chain has TRBV5-6 and TRBJ2-3; 10 bases fit TRBD1. Germline assignment: CDR1 SGHDT and CDR2 YYEEEE. The V gene end was trimmed by 1 base and the J gene end by 2 bases; junction bases not matched to a gene: 13. This CDR3 comprises 19 residues. This chain's CDR3 is CASSLLTGGLGPDTDTQYF. The CDR3 DNA follows: TGTGCCAGCAGCTTGTTGACAGGGGGCTTAGGACCCGACACAGATACGCAGTATTTT.

V usage is TRBV7-2 and J usage is TRBJ1-2; 8 nucleotides match TRBD1. CDR1 SGHTA and CDR2 FQGNSA come from the germline V gene. J gave up 6 bases and V 5 bases, and 8 bases lay outside the gene matches. The CDR3 contains 14 residues. This CDR3 is CASSQDRGGNGYTF. The CDR3, as DNA: TGTGCCAGCAGCCAAGACAGGGGTGGGAATGGCTACACCTTC.

J is TRBJ2-1 and V is TRBV7-9, with 9 nucleotides matching TRBD1. Trimming removed 6 bases from V and 0 bases from J; junction bases left unmatched: 9. Germline CDR1 and CDR2: SEHNR and FQNEAQ (reference sequence). This CDR3 region has 17 residues. CDR3 nucleotide sequence: TGTGCCAGCAGAGCAACAGGGGGCCGGAGCTCCTACAATGAGCAGTTCTTC. Translating gives CASRATGGRSSYNEQFF. Full variable domain (missing parts from reference TRBV7-9 and TRBJ2-1): DTGVSQNPRHKITKRGQNVTFRCDPISEHNRLYWYRQTLGQGPEFLTYFQNEAQLEKSRLLSDRFSAERPKGSFSTLEIQRTEQGDSAMYLCASRATGGRSSYNEQFFGPGTRLTVL.

The chain uses TRBV6-5 and TRBJ2-5; D perhaps matches TRBD2 (5 bases). The CDR3 sequence is 15 residues long. Germline-derived CDR1 and CDR2 are MNHEY and SVGAGI. The V end lost 6 bases, the J end lost 4 bases, and 18 bases lay between the germline ends. The CDR3 loop reads CASRRSGAHGETQYF. Written as DNA, the CDR3 is TGTGCCAGCAGGCGAAGCGGAGCGCACGGAGAGACCCAGTACTTC.

The chain recombines TRBV9 with TRBJ2-1; 7 positions agree with TRBD2. This CDR3 is built from 15 residues. Germline trimming cut 3 bases from V and 0 bases from J; bases unmatched to any gene: 3. Germline V CDR1 and CDR2: SGDLS, YYNGEE. CDR3 in amino acids: CASSAGLVSYNEQFF. Here the CDR3 DNA reads TGTGCCAGCAGCGCAGGACTAGTCTCCTACAATGAGCAGTTCTTC.

This clone was picked up one time. The V call is TRBV5-6, the J call TRBJ2-3; TRBD2 is a possible D gene (5 bases). The CDR3 runs to 13 residues. Germline CDR1 reads SGHDT; CDR2 reads YYEEEE. With 7 bases removed from V and 7 bases from J, the gap between germline ends came to 16 bases. The CDR3 DNA reads TGTGCCAGCGGTTGGGGATCCGGGAATACGCAGTATTTT. As protein: CASGWGSGNTQYF.

This sequence joins TRBV27 and TRBJ2-1; 12 nucleotides line up with TRBD2. The trim removed 5 bases at V and 6 bases at J, leaving 5 bases unmatched. The CDR3 consists of 15 residues. Germline CDR1 MNHEY, CDR2 SMNVEV (reference sequence). CDR3 in amino acids: CASSARLAGANEQFF. The CDR3 nucleotides are TGTGCCAGCAGTGCCCGACTAGCGGGAGCCAATGAGCAGTTCTTC.

CDR3 in amino acids: CATSRRKGQGKNTGELFF. The CDR3 DNA is TGTGCCACCAGCAGAAGGAAGGGACAGGGAAAGAACACCGGGGAGCTGTTTTTT. The chain employs TRBV15 and TRBJ2-2; 9 bases agree with TRBD1. The germline gives CDR1 LNHNV, CDR2 YYDKDF (reference sequence). The CDR3 runs to 18 residues. The junction had 8 bases not matched to a gene; V was cut back by 2 bases and J by 1 base.

The gene calls are TRBV5-1 and TRBJ1-4; 7 positions match TRBD1. The V gene end was trimmed by 2 bases and the J gene end by 8 bases; junction bases not matched to a gene: 9. The CDR3 covers 15 residues. The germline V gene encodes CDR1 SGHRS and CDR2 YFSETQ. CDR3 amino acids: CASSLGGSGIEKLFF. In nucleotides, the CDR3 is TGCGCCAGCAGCTTAGGGGGCTCTGGAATCGAAAAACTGTTTTTT.

The chain employs TRBV5-1 and TRBJ2-5, with 9 nucleotides matching TRBD1. CDR1 and CDR2 from the germline V gene are SGHRS and YFSETQ. The CDR3 consists of 16 residues. After removal of 0 bases from V and 5 bases from J, the junction contained 8 bases not matched to a gene. As DNA, the CDR3 is TGCGCCAGCAGCTTGGCGCCGGGACAGGGTGGGGAGACCCAGTACTTC. Its translation: CASSLAPGQGGETQYF.

The genes are TRBV5-4 and TRBJ2-2, with D possibly TRBD1 on 6 matching bases. In germline, CDR1 is SGHNT, CDR2 YYREEE (reference sequence). CDR3 length: 16 amino acids. Trimming stripped 1 base from V and 5 bases from J, with 15 bases between. The CDR3 is CASSLISGAGTGELFF. The CDR3 region has the DNA TGTGCCAGCAGCTTGATTTCAGGGGCGGGTACCGGGGAGCTGTTTTTT. The full variable domain, in which reference TRBV5-4 and TRBJ2-2 provide the parts outside the CDR3, is ETGVTQSPTHLIKTRGQQVTLRCSSQSGHNTVSWYQQALGQGPQFIFQYYREEENGRGNFPPRFSGLQFPNYSSELNVNALELDDSALYLCASSLISGAGTGELFFGEGSRLTVL.

The rearrangement links TRBV15 to TRBJ2-4; D is unresolved. The length of the CDR3 is 14 residues. V lost 3 bases and J lost 0, with 6 bases in between. CDR1 LNHNV and CDR2 YYDKDF come from the germline V gene (reference sequence). CDR3 sequence reads: CATSRRGAKNIQYF. CDR3 DNA sequence: TGTGCCACCAGCAGGAGAGGAGCCAAAAACATTCAGTACTTC. Looking up the rest from reference TRBV15 and TRBJ2-4 gives the full variable domain: DAMVIQNPRYQVTQFGKPVTLSCSQTLNHNVMYWYQQKSSQAPKLLFHYYDKDFNNEADTPDNFQSRRPNTSFCFLDIRSPGLGDTAMYLCATSRRGAKNIQYFGAGTRLSVL.

The chain employs TRBV2 and TRBJ2-2, with TRBD2 identical over 7 bases. The J segment lost 3 bases and the V segment lost 6 bases, leaving 7 bases of the junction unmatched. The CDR3 totals 15 residues. Germline CDR1 reads SNHLY; CDR2 reads FYNNEI. The CDR3 nucleotides read TGTGCCAGCAGCAGAGTGGGGGGGGACACCGGGGAGCTGTTTTTT. Translation: CASSRVGGDTGELFF.

This clone has just one count. The chain links TRBV5-1 to TRBJ2-7; tentatively, D is TRBD2 (6 bases). Deletions cut 4 bases from V and 2 bases from J, with 13 bases between. CDR1 and CDR2 from the germline V gene are SGHRS and YFSETQ. This CDR3 is 14 amino acids long. CDR3 sequence: CASSPGDTAYEQYF. The CDR3 nucleotides are TGCGCCAGCAGCCCGGGAGACACAGCCTACGAGCAGTACTTC.

The rearrangement links TRBV10-3 to TRBJ2-7; a weak D match, TRBD1 (6 bases). Trimming took 10 bases from V and 1 from J, leaving 8 bases between them. The CDR3 loop spans 11 amino acids. Per the germline V gene, CDR1 is ENHRY and CDR2 is SYGVKD. The CDR3 sequence: CASTGSYEQYF. Written as DNA, the CDR3 is TGTGCCAGTACAGGGTCCTACGAGCAGTACTTC.

This clone was counted a few times. The chain joins TRBV5-1 to TRBJ2-2, with a possible D match to TRBD2 (7 bases). This CDR3 region has 17 residues. In germline, CDR1 is SGHRS, CDR2 YFSETQ. V was pared by 3 bases and J by 6 bases, with 21 bases between. CDR3 sequence: CASSWRDTAGSSGELFF. The CDR3 DNA sequence: TGCGCCAGCAGCTGGCGGGACACAGCGGGGTCCTCCGGGGAGCTGTTTTTT.

This clone was detected a few times. The CDR3 bases are TGTGCCAGCAGGACGACCGGGACAGGGGTATACGAGCAGTACTTC. This encodes CASRTTGTGVYEQYF. This chain connects TRBV5-6 to TRBJ2-7, with 10 bases lining up with TRBD1. CDR3 length: 15 residues. From germline, CDR1 is SGHDT and CDR2 YYEEEE. J was trimmed by 4 bases and V by 5 bases; bases with no gene match: 9.